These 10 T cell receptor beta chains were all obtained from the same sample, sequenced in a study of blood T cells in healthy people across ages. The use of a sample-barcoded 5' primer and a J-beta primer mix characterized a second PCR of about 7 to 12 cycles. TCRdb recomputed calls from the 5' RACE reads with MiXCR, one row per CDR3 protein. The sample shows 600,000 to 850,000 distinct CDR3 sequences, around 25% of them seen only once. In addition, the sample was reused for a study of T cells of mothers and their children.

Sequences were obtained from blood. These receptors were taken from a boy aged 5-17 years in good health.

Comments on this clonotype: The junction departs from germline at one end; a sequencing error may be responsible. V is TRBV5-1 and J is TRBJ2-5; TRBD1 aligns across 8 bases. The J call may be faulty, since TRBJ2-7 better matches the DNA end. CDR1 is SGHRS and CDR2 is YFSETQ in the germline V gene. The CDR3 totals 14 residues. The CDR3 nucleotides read TGCACCAGCAGCTGGACAGGGCCCCACTACGAGCAGTACTTC. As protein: CTSSWTGPHYEQYF.

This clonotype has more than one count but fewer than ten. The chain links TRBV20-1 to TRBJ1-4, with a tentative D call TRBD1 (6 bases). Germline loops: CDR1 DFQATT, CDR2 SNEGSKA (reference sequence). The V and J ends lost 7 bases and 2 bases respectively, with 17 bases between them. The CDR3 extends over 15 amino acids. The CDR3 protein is CSVGGSGATNEKLFF. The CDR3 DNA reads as TGCAGTGTCGGGGGCTCAGGGGCTACTAATGAAAAACTGTTTTTT.

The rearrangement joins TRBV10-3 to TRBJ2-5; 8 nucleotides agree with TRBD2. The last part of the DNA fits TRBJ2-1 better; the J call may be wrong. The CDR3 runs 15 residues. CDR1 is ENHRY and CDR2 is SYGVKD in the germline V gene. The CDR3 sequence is CAISGLSSGFDEQFF. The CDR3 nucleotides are TGTGCCATCAGTGGGTTGTCTAGCGGGTTCGATGAGCAGTTCTTC.

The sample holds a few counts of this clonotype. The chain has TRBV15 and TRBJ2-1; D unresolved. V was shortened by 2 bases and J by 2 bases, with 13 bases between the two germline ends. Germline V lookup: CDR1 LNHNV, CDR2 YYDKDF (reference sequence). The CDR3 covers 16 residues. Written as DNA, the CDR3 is TGTGCCACCAGCAGATTCCCGTTGCGAACCTACAATGAGCAGTTCTTC. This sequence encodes CATSRFPLRTYNEQFF.

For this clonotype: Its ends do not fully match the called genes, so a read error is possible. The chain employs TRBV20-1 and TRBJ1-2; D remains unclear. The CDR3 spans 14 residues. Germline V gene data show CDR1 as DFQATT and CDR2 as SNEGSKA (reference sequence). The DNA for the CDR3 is TGTAGTGCTGCTGAAACGGGAAGGGCCCATGGCTACACCTTC. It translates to CSAAETGRAHGYTF.

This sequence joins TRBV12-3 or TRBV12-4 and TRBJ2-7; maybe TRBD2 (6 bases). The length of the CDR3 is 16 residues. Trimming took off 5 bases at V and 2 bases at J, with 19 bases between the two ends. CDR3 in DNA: TGTGCCAGCAGTCCGGGGGACCGGGTCAATCCCTACGAGCAGTACTTC. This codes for CASSPGDRVNPYEQYF.

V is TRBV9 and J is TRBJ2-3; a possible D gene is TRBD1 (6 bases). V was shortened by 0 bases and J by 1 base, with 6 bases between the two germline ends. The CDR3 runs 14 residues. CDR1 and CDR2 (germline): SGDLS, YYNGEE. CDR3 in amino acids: CASSVEGGTDTQYF. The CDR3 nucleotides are TGTGCCAGCAGCGTAGAGGGGGGCACAGATACGCAGTATTTT.

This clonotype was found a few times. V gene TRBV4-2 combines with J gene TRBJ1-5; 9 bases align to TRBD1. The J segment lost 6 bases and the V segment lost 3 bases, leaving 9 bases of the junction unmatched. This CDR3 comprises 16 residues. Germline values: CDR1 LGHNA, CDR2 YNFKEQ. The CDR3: CASSQITGGRGQPQHF. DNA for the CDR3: TGTGCCAGCAGCCAGATCACAGGGGGCCGGGGTCAGCCCCAGCATTTT.

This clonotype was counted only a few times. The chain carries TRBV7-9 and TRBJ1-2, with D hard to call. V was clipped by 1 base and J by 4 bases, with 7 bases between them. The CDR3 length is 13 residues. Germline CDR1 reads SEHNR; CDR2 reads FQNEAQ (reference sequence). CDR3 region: CASSLVQPYGYTF. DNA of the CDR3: TGTGCCAGCAGCTTAGTACAGCCCTATGGCTACACCTTC.

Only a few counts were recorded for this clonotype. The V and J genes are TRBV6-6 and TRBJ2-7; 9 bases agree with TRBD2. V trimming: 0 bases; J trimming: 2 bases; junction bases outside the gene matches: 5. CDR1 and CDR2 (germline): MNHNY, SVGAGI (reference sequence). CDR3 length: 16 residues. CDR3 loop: CASSYSKGGRAYEQYF. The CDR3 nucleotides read TGTGCCAGCAGTTACTCTAAAGGCGGGAGGGCCTACGAGCAGTACTTC.